This T cell receptor (beta chain) was recorded in a study of T cell repertoires in cytomegalovirus infection. TCRdb ran MiXCR on the reads and lists one entry per CDR3 protein. The sample consists of 200,000 or so distinct CDR3 sequences, over 25% of them appearing once. The CDR3 has 16 residues. V lost 7 bases, J lost 4 bases, and 20 bases lay in between. The receptor was isolated from a human donor in good health (CMV status not recorded). Some clones in this sample may be carry-over from other donors' samples. The V call is TRBV23-1, the J call TRBJ2-1, with a tentative D call TRBD2 (6 bases). TRBV23-1 is treated as an ORF (open reading frame) with a function not yet certain. Sequenced: PBMCs. The CDR3 spells CASTQTGTGFYNEQFF. CDR3 DNA sequence: TGCGCCAGCACTCAGACCGGGACTGGATTTTACAATGAGCAGTTCTTC.